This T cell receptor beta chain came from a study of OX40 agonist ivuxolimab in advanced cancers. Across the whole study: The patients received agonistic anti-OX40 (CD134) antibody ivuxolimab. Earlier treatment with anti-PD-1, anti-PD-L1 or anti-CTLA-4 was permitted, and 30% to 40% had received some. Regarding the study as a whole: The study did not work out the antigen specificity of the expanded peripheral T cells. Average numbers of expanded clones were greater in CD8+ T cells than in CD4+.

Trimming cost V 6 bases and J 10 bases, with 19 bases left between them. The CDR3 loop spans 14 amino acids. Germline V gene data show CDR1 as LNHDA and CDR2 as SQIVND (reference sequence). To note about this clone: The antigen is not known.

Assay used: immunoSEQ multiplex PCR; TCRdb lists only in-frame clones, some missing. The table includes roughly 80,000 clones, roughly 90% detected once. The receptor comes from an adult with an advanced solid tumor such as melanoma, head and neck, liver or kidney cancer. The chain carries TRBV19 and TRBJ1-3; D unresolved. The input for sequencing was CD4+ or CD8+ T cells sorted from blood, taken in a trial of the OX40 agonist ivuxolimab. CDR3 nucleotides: TGTGCCAGTAGCCCACAGACGGGCTCTGCGACCATATATTTT. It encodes CASSPQTGSATIYF.